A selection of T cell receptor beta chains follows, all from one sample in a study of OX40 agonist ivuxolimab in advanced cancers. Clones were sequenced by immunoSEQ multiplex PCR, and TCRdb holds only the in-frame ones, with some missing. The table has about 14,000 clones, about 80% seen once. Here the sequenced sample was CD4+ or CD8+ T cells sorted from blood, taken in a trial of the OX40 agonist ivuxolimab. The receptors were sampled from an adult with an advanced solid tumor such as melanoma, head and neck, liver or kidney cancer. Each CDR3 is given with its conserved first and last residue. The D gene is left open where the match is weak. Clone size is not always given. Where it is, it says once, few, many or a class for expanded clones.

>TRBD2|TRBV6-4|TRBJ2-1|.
TGTGCCAGCAGTGGACTAGCGGGTGGCAATGAGCAGTTCTTC
CASSGLAGGNEQFF
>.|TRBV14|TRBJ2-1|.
TGTGCCAGCAGCCACGCGTATCGGGACGGCTACAATGAGCAGTTCTTC
CASSHAYRDGYNEQFF
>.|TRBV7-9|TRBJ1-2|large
TGTGCCAGCAGCTTAGTTCCTTCTAACTATGGCTACACCTTC
CASSLVPSNYGYTF
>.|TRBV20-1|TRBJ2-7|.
TGCAGTGCAACGCAGGGCCACGAGCAGTACTTC
CSATQGHEQYF
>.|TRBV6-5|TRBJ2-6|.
TGTGCCAGCAGTACAGAAGAGTCTGGGGCCAACGTCCTGACTTTC
CASSTEESGANVLTF
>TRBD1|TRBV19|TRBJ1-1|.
TGTGCCAGTAGTATGGCGCAGGGGGCTGAAGCTTTCTTT
CASSMAQGAEAFF
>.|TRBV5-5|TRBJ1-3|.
TGTGCCAGCAGCTTGTCGGACAGAAGTACCCTCTTCTCTGGAAACACCATATATTTT
CASSLSDRSTLFSGNTIYF
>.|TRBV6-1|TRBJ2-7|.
TGTGCCAGCTCCCAGGGGGGGGACTCCTACGAGCAGTACTTC
CASSQGGDSYEQYF
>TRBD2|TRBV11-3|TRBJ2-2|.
TGTGCCAGCAGCTTTCGGGCGGGAGGGCCCGGGGAGCTGTTTTTT
CASSFRAGGPGELFF
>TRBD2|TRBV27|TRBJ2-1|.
TGTGCCAGCAGTTCAACCGGGACTAGCAATGAGCAGTTCTTC
CASSSTGTSNEQFF
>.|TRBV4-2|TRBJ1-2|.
TGTGCCAGCAGCCAAGAAAGTGCGGGGGCTAACTATGGCTACACCTTC
CASSQESAGANYGYTF
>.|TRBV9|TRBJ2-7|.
TGTGCCAGCAGCGTAGCACAGGGACCCTCCTACGAGCAGTACTTC
CASSVAQGPSYEQYF
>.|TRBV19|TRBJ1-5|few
TGTGCCAGTAGTATAGGAGGAGGGGGGCAGCCCCAGCATTTT
CASSIGGGGQPQHF
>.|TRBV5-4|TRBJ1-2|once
TGTGCCAGCAGCTTGCTCGGACCCGTTGGCTATGGCTACACCTTC
CASSLLGPVGYGYTF
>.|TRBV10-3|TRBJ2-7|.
TGTGCCATCAGTGAGACACAGCTCTCCTACGAGCAGTACTTC
CAISETQLSYEQYF
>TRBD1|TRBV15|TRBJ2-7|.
TGTGCCACCAGCAGAGAAGCAGGGGGATACGAGCAGTACTTC
CATSREAGGYEQYF
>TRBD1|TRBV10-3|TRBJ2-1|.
TGTGCCATCAGTGGGGACAGGGGGAGCTCCTACAATGAGCAGTTCTTC
CAISGDRGSSYNEQFF
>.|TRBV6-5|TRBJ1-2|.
TGTGCCAGCAGCTCCAGTGGTCGGGGCTACACCTTC
CASSSSGRGYTF
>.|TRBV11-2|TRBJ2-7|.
TGTGCCAGCAGCTTGGTATACGAGCAGTACTTC
CASSLVYEQYF
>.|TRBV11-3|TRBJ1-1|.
TGTGCCAGCAGCTTAGGGCTAAACACTGAAGCTTTCTTT
CASSLGLNTEAFF
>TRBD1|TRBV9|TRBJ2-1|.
TGTGCCAGCAGCGCAGGGGGCGCCGACCCCAATGAGCAGTTCTTC
CASSAGGADPNEQFF
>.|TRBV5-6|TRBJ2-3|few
TGTGCCAGCAGCTTGACAGCTAGCACAGATACGCAGTATTTT
CASSLTASTDTQYF
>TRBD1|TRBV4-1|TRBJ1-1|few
TGCGCCAGCAGCCCGACAGGGCCCACTGAAGCTTTCTTT
CASSPTGPTEAFF
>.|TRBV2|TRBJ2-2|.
TGTGCCAGCAGTACCTCCGGGGGCGTCCGGAACACCGGGGAGCTGTTTTTT
CASSTSGGVRNTGELFF
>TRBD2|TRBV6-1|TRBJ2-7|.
TGTGCCAGCAGTGGGGGACTAGCGGGAGCTTATGAGCAGTACTTC
CASSGGLAGAYEQYF
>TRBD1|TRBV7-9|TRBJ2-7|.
TGTGCCAGCAGCTCAGGGGACAGGAGCTCCTACGAGCAGTACTTC
CASSSGDRSSYEQYF
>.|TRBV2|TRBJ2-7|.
TGTGCCAGCATAGATTGGGGAATCGGGGACGAGCAGTACTTC
CASIDWGIGDEQYF
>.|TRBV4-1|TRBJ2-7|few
TGCGCCAGCAGCCAAACCGGACACGGCGGACACGAGCAGTACTTC
CASSQTGHGGHEQYF
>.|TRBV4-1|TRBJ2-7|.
TGCGCCAGCAGCCAACAAACCTCCTACGAGCAGTACTTC
CASSQQTSYEQYF
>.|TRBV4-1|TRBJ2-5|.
TGCGCCAGCAGCCTCACCCCAGGGGGTCGGGACTCTCAAGAGACCCAGTACTTC
CASSLTPGGRDSQETQYF
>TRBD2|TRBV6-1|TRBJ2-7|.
TGTGCCAGCAGTGAACCTAGACTAGCGGGGGTATATTACGAGCAGTACTTC
CASSEPRLAGVYYEQYF
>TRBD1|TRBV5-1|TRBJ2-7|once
TGCGCCAGCAGCCCAAAGGGACAGTCCTCCTACGAGCAGTACTTC
CASSPKGQSSYEQYF
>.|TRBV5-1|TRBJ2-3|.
TGCGCCAGCAGCTTGGAAGGTATCACAGATACGCAGTATTTT
CASSLEGITDTQYF
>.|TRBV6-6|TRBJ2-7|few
TGTGCCAGCAGTTACGAAGCCTACGAGCAGTACTTC
CASSYEAYEQYF
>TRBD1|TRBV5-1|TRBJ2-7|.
TGCGCCAGCAGCTGGGGACAGGGTTCAGAGCAGTACTTC
CASSWGQGSEQYF
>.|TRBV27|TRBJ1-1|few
TGTGCCAGCAGTTTAGGAGGCCCTATGAACACTGAAGCTTTCTTT
CASSLGGPMNTEAFF
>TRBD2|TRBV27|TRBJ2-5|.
TGTGCCAGCAGTTTGACGACTGGGACTAGCGGGGGGGCGGGAGAGACCCAGTACTTC
CASSLTTGTSGGAGETQYF
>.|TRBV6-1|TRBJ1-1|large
TGTGCCAGCAGTGAACGGGAGGAGTACACTGAAGCTTTCTTT
CASSEREEYTEAFF
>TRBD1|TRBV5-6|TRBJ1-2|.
TGTGCCAGCAGCCAGGGACAGGGTTATGGCTACACCTTC
CASSQGQGYGYTF
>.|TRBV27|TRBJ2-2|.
TGTGCCAGCAGTTTCGGGGAAACCGGGGAGCTGTTTTTT
CASSFGETGELFF
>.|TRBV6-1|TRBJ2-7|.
TGTGCCAGCAGCCAGAGGGACACTGGCGAGCAGTACTTC
CASSQRDTGEQYF
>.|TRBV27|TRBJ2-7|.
TGTGCCAGCTCGGGAGGGGGCGACGAGCAGTACTTC
CASSGGGDEQYF
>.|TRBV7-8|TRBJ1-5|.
TGTGCCAGCAGCCCGTGGATGACAGTTAGCAATCAGCCCCAGCATTTT
CASSPWMTVSNQPQHF
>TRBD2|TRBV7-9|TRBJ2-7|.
TGTGCCAGCAGAAGGGGAGGGGCCTACGAGCAGTACTTC
CASRRGGAYEQYF
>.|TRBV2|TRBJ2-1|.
TGTGCCAGCAGTGAATCTCGGCCAGTGAGCTCCTACAATGAGCAGTTCTTC
CASSESRPVSSYNEQFF
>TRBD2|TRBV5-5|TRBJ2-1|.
TGTGCCAGCAGCTGGACTAGCGGGGGGGCGTTTAGTGAGCAGTTCTTC
CASSWTSGGAFSEQFF
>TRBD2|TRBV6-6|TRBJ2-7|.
TGTGCCAGCAGGGGACTAGCGGATAACGAGCAGTACTTC
CASRGLADNEQYF
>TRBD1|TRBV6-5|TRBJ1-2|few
TGTGCCAGCAGTCGACAGGGCGGAAATGATGGCTACACCTTC
CASSRQGGNDGYTF